This is a list of T cell receptor beta chains from one sample in a study of response to subunit inactivated influenza vaccine. In TCRdb, the RT-PCR reads were re-called with MiXCR into one record per CDR3 protein. Among approximately 700,000 distinct CDR3 sequences listed, approximately 14% were seen once. This specimen was PBMCs from blood, taken roughly 15 days before vaccination. All receptors come from a man aged 50 to 60 who received an inactivated influenza vaccine. The conserved cysteine and the conserved F or W are not part of the CDR3 here. Clone sizes are given selectively: once, few, many, or a class where the clone is expanded.

v_call: TRBV5-1; clone_size: many; j_call: TRBJ1-2; cdr3_aa: ASSLAGSNYGYT
v_call: TRBV20-1; clone_size: few; j_call: TRBJ2-4; cdr3_aa: SARSTGDLAKNIQY
v_call: TRBV4-1; clone_size: few; j_call: TRBJ1-2; cdr3_aa: ASSQDQPGGASYGYT
v_call: TRBV11-2; clone_size: -; j_call: TRBJ2-5; cdr3_aa: ASSKDQQGGGFQETQY
v_call: TRBV10-1; clone_size: -; j_call: TRBJ2-2; cdr3_aa: ASSDRDVVSGELF
v_call: TRBV28; clone_size: -; j_call: TRBJ2-1; cdr3_aa: ASSLVGGRNNEQF
v_call: TRBV30; clone_size: -; j_call: TRBJ2-7; cdr3_aa: AWSGGTYEQY
v_call: TRBV4-3; clone_size: -; j_call: TRBJ2-2; cdr3_aa: ASSQAGTQHTGELF
v_call: TRBV15; clone_size: -; j_call: TRBJ2-7; cdr3_aa: ATSRANYEQY
v_call: TRBV6-5; clone_size: -; j_call: TRBJ1-2; cdr3_aa: ASSYDTGLYGYT
v_call: TRBV20-1; clone_size: many; j_call: TRBJ2-7; cdr3_aa: SARQDYEQY
v_call: TRBV7-2; clone_size: -; j_call: TRBJ2-1; cdr3_aa: ASSLVAGDGNEQF
v_call: TRBV10-3; clone_size: -; j_call: TRBJ1-5; cdr3_aa: AISAVTGGNQPQH
v_call: TRBV6-5; clone_size: few; j_call: TRBJ2-3; cdr3_aa: ASSYGEEPGTDTQY
v_call: TRBV20-1; clone_size: few; j_call: TRBJ1-4; cdr3_aa: SAWRDRGGEKLF
v_call: TRBV6-6; clone_size: -; j_call: TRBJ2-5; cdr3_aa: ASTGEGEETQY
v_call: TRBV20-1; clone_size: -; j_call: TRBJ2-3; cdr3_aa: SASRDRGASDTQY
v_call: TRBV4-2; clone_size: few; j_call: TRBJ2-7; cdr3_aa: ASSQDSAGTVHYEQY
v_call: TRBV12-3/TRBV12-4; clone_size: once; j_call: TRBJ2-2; cdr3_aa: AISLKLTTGELF
v_call: TRBV27; clone_size: -; j_call: TRBJ2-2; cdr3_aa: ASSLKGTGRGGELF
v_call: TRBV25-1; clone_size: many; j_call: TRBJ1-2; cdr3_aa: ASSQDAFYGYT
v_call: TRBV5-1; clone_size: -; j_call: TRBJ2-3; cdr3_aa: ASSLDPSGSSPDTQY
v_call: TRBV20-1; clone_size: -; j_call: TRBJ1-1; cdr3_aa: SASLASRDTEAF
v_call: TRBV6-1; clone_size: few; j_call: TRBJ2-1; cdr3_aa: ASSAGALSYNEQF
v_call: TRBV7-2; clone_size: many; j_call: TRBJ1-6; cdr3_aa: ASSHPPSPLH
v_call: TRBV7-9; clone_size: few; j_call: TRBJ2-7; cdr3_aa: ASSFDWGESSYEQY
v_call: TRBV12-3/TRBV12-4; clone_size: -; j_call: TRBJ2-4; cdr3_aa: ASSLAVGSKNIQY
v_call: TRBV12-3/TRBV12-4; clone_size: -; j_call: TRBJ1-6; cdr3_aa: ASSPYLNNSPLH
v_call: TRBV5-1; clone_size: many; j_call: TRBJ2-7; cdr3_aa: ASSRRESYEQY
v_call: TRBV6-1; clone_size: -; j_call: TRBJ2-6; cdr3_aa: ASRGGQGAYSGANVLT
v_call: TRBV20-1; clone_size: -; j_call: TRBJ2-3; cdr3_aa: SARASAGGRSTDTQY
v_call: TRBV6-5; clone_size: few; j_call: TRBJ1-5; cdr3_aa: ASSYVAGEGAQH
v_call: TRBV12-3/TRBV12-4; clone_size: few; j_call: TRBJ2-7; cdr3_aa: ASSYAGQGAYEQY
v_call: TRBV12-3/TRBV12-4; clone_size: -; j_call: TRBJ2-1; cdr3_aa: ASSLQGQYNEQF
v_call: TRBV25-1; clone_size: few; j_call: TRBJ2-2; cdr3_aa: ASSEPLIAGGNTGELF
v_call: TRBV20-1; clone_size: few; j_call: TRBJ2-3; cdr3_aa: SARDPRRTTDTQY
v_call: TRBV20-1; clone_size: -; j_call: TRBJ2-3; cdr3_aa: SARDRRGDTQY
v_call: TRBV4-3; clone_size: few; j_call: TRBJ1-4; cdr3_aa: ASSQRTDPEEKLF
v_call: TRBV7-7; clone_size: few; j_call: TRBJ2-5; cdr3_aa: ASARGLATQETQY
v_call: TRBV15; clone_size: -; j_call: TRBJ2-1; cdr3_aa: ATSRDAQRGYNEQF
v_call: TRBV7-2; clone_size: -; j_call: TRBJ2-5; cdr3_aa: ASSLDVKETQY